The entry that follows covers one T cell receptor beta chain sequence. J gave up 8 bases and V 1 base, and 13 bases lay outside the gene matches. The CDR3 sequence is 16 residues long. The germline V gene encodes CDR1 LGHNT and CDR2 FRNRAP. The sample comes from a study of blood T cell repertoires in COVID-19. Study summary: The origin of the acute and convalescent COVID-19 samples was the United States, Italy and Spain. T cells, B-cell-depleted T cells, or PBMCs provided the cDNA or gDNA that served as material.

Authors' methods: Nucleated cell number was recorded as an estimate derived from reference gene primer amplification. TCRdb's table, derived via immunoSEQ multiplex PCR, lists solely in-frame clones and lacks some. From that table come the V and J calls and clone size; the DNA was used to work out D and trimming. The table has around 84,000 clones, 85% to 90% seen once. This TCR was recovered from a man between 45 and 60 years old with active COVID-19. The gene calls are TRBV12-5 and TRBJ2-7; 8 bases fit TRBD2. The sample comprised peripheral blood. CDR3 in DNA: TGTGCTAGTGGTTTGGCCGCGGGCCTTGCGGGGGGTAAGCAGTACTTC. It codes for CASGLAAGLAGGKQYF.